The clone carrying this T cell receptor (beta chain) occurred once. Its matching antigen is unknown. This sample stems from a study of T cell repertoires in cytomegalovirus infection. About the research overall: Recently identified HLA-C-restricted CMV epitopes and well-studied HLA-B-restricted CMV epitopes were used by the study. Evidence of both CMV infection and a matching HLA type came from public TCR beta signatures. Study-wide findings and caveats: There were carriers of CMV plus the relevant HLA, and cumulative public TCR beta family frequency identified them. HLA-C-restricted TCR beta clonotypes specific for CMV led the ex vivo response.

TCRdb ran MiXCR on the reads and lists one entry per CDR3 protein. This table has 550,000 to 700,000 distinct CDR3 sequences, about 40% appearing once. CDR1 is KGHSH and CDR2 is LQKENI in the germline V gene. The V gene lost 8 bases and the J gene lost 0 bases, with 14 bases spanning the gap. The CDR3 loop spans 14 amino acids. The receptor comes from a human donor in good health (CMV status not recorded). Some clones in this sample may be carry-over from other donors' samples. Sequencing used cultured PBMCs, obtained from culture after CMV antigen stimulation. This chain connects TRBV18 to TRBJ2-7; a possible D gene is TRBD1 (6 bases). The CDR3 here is CASPGAQGSYEQYF. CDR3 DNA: TGTGCCAGCCCAGGGGCTCAGGGCTCCTACGAGCAGTACTTC.